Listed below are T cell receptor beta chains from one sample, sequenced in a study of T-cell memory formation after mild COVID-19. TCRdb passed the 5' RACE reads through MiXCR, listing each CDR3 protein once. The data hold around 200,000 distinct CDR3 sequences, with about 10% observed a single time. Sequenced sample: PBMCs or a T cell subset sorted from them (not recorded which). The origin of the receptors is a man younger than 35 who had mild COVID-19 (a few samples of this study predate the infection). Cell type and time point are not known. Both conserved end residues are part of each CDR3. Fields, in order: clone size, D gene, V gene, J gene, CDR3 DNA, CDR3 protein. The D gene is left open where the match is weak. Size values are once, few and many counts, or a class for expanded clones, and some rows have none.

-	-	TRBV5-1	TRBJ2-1	TGCGCCAGCAGCTTGGCTAGCAATGAGCAGTTCTTC	CASSLASNEQFF
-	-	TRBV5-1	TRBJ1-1	TGCGCCAGCAGCTTGGAGTCGGGGGGCGCTTTCTTT	CASSLESGGAFF
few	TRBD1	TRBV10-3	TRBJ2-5	TGTGCCATCAGTGAGGACAGGGGTATAGAGACCCAGTACTTC	CAISEDRGIETQYF
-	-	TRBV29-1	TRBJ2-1	TGCAGCGGGTCGGGGCGTCGTCCCTTAAATGAGCAGTTCTTC	CSGSGRRPLNEQFF
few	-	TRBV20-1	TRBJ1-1	TGCAGTGGAGTAGGGGGGAACACTGAAGCTTTCTTT	CSGVGGNTEAFF
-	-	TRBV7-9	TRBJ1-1	TGTGCCAGCAGCTTACGGGGGCGAGGGACTGAAGCTTTCTTT	CASSLRGRGTEAFF
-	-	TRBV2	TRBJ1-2	TGTGCCAGCACGGGTCTAGACTATGGCTACACCTTC	CASTGLDYGYTF
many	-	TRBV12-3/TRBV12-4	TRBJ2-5	TGTGCCAGCAGACACACTATACGAGGGGAGACCCAGTACTTC	CASRHTIRGETQYF
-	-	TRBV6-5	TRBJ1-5	TGTGCCAGCAGGGGCACTTATAGCAATCAGCCCCAGCATTTT	CASRGTYSNQPQHF
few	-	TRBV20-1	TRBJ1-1	TGCAGTGCCATTACAGGGAACACTGAAGCTTTCTTT	CSAITGNTEAFF
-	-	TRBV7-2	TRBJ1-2	TGTGCCAGCAGCTTGGACAGAGTCTATGGCTACACCTTC	CASSLDRVYGYTF
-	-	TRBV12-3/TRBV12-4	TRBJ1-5	TGTGCCAGCAGTTTAGGCTGGGGGAATCAGCCCCAGCATTTT	CASSLGWGNQPQHF
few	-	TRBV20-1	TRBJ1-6	TGCAGTGCCCCATCTAAATTTACAGGTTCACCCCTCCACTTT	CSAPSKFTGSPLHF
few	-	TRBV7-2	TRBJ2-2	TGTGCCAGCAGCTCCGGGAGAGCAAGGACCGGGGAGCTGTTTTTT	CASSSGRARTGELFF
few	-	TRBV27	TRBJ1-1	TGTGCCAGCAGCCACTTCATCCAAGGGGGCACTGAAGCTTTCTTT	CASSHFIQGGTEAFF
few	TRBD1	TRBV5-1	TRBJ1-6	TGCGCCAGCAGCTGGGGACAGGGGGATTCACCCCTCCACTTT	CASSWGQGDSPLHF
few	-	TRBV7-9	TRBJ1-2	TGTGCCAGCAGCTTAGTCCAGGGTGACGGCTATGGCTACACCTTC	CASSLVQGDGYGYTF
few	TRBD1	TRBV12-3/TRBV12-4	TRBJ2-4	TGTGCCAGCAGAAGGAGGACAGGGAAAAACATTCAGTACTTC	CASRRRTGKNIQYF
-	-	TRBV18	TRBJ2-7	TGTGCCAGCTCACCACCGACCCTACTCTACGAGCAGTACTTC	CASSPPTLLYEQYF
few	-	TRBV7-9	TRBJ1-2	TGTGCCAGCAGCTTAGCGGGACGGGGGCTACAGGGCTATGGCTACACCTTC	CASSLAGRGLQGYGYTF
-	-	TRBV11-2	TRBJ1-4	TGTGCCAGCAGCTTGGGTGGGACAACTAATGAAAAACTGTTTTTT	CASSLGGTTNEKLFF
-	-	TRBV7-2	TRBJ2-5	TGTGCCAGCAGCTTAACCTCGGATTTCATGGAGACCCAGTACTTC	CASSLTSDFMETQYF
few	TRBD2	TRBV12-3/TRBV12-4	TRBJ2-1	TGTGCCAGCAGTTTCTTTAGAGGCGGGGGGGCTTATGGGGAGCAGTTCTTC	CASSFFRGGGAYGEQFF
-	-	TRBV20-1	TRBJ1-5	TGCAGTGCTAGAGACTTTCAGGGAGGTCAGCCCCAGCATTTT	CSARDFQGGQPQHF
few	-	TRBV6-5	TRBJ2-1	TGTGCCAGCAGTTATCAACCTAATGGACGAAATGAGCAGTTCTTC	CASSYQPNGRNEQFF
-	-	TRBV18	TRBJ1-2	TGTGCCAGCTCACCTTACCGGGAGGAGGATGGCTACACCTTC	CASSPYREEDGYTF
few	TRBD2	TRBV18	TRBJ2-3	TGTGCCAGCTCACCACCGTCAAGCGGGGGATCAGATACGCAGTATTTT	CASSPPSSGGSDTQYF
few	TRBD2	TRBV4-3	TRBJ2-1	TGCGCCAGCAGCCGAGGAGCGGGACGGTCCTACAATGAGCAGTTCTTC	CASSRGAGRSYNEQFF
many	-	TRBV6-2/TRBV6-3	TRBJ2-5	TGTGCCAGCAGTTTATCGACAGGCCAAGAGACCCAGTACTTC	CASSLSTGQETQYF
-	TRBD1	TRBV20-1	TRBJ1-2	TGCAGTGCTAGGACGGGACAGAGGGTCCCGTTC	CSARTGQRVPF
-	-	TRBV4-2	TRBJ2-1	TGTGCCAGCAGCCAAGATCTTTTAAATGAGCAGTTCTTC	CASSQDLLNEQFF
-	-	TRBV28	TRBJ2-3	TGTGCCAGCAGGGGGACCACAGATACGCAGTATTTT	CASRGTTDTQYF
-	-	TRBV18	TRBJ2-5	TGTGCCAGCTCACCACAGGGCTCCGAGACCCAGTACTTC	CASSPQGSETQYF
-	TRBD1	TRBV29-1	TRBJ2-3	TGCAGCGTTCCGGGACAGGGACCCACAGATACGCAGTATTTT	CSVPGQGPTDTQYF
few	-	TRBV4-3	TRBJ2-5	TGCGCCAGCAGCCCGCCACAGGGCCAAGAGACCCAGTACTTC	CASSPPQGQETQYF
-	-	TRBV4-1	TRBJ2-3	TGCGCCAGCAGCCAAGTTAGCGAGGGCACAGATACGCAGTATTTT	CASSQVSEGTDTQYF
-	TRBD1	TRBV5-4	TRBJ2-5	TGTGCCAGCAGCTTGGCGTCGGACAGGTGGGAGACCCAGTACTTC	CASSLASDRWETQYF
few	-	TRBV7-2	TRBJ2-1	TGTGCCAGCAGGCCTCAGACTTTAAGCTCCTACAATGAGCAGTTCTTC	CASRPQTLSSYNEQFF
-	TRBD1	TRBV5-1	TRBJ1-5	TGCGCCAGCAGCCCAAGCCGGGACAGGGGCCCGAATCAGCCCCAGCATTTT	CASSPSRDRGPNQPQHF
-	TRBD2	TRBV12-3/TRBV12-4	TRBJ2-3	TGTGCCAGCAGCCCGACTAGCGGGGGGTCAGATACGCAGTATTTT	CASSPTSGGSDTQYF
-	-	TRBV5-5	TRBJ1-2	TGTGCCAGCAGCGCCCAGGACACGGGGGGCTACACCTTC	CASSAQDTGGYTF
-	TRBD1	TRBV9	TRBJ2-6	TGTGCCAGCAGCGCAACAACAGGGGGCGTGGCTGGGGCCAACGTCCTGACTTTC	CASSATTGGVAGANVLTF
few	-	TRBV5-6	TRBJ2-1	TGTGCCAGCAGCACTCGACAGCGTAGCTCCTACAATGAGCAGTTCTTC	CASSTRQRSSYNEQFF
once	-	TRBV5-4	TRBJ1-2	TGTGCCAGCAACCCGTCGGGGCCGGGCTATGGCTACACCTTC	CASNPSGPGYGYTF
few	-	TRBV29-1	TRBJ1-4	TGCAGCGTTACTTGGGCCGGGGGTGAAAAACTGTTTTTT	CSVTWAGGEKLFF
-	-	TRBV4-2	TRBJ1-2	TGTGCCAGCAGCCAAGATGTGAGCTACACCTTC	CASSQDVSYTF
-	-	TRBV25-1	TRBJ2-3	TGTGCCAGCAGTGAATGGGAGGGGGGAGCAGATACGCAGTATTTT	CASSEWEGGADTQYF
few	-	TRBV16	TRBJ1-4	TGTGCCAGCAGCCCTTACCTCGGGGAAAGCGAAAAACTGTTTTTT	CASSPYLGESEKLFF
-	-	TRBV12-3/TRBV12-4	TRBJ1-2	TGTGCCAGCAGCCGAAACGTCGGCACCCGTAACTATGGCTACACCTTC	CASSRNVGTRNYGYTF
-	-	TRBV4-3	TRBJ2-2	TGCGCCAGCAGCCCCAACCACAGGGAAGCGAACACCGGGGAGCTGTTTTTT	CASSPNHREANTGELFF
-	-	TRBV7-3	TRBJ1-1	TGTGCCAGCAGAGCGAGTACGAACACTGAAGCTTTCTTT	CASRASTNTEAFF
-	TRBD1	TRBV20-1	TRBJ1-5	TGCAGTGCTAGCGACGGGAGGGGGCGGAATAGCAATCAGCCCCAGCATTTT	CSASDGRGRNSNQPQHF
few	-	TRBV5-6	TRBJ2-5	TGTGCCAGCAGCTCCGCGCAAGAGACCCAGTACTTC	CASSSAQETQYF
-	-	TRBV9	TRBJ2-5	TGTGCCAGCAGCAGCGACAGTTGGGAGACCCAGTACTTC	CASSSDSWETQYF
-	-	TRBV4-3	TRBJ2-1	TGCGCCAGCAGCCCGCACACGCAAAATGAGCAGTTCTTC	CASSPHTQNEQFF
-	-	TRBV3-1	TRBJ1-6	TGTGCCAGCGGAGGGGGGCTATTCTCACCCCTCCACTTT	CASGGGLFSPLHF
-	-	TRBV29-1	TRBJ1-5	TGCAGCGTTTTGGGGGACAATCAGCCCCAGCATTTT	CSVLGDNQPQHF